The 31 T cell receptor beta chains reported below all come from one sample, sequenced in a study of response to subunit inactivated influenza vaccine. TCRdb reprocessed the RT-PCR reads with MiXCR, giving one entry per CDR3 protein. The sample records roughly 550,000 distinct CDR3 sequences, approximately 24% being singletons. This sample also belongs to another study, concerning T cells expressing NK-cell markers. From that study: A 5'RACE template switching approach incorporating UMIs was used to make TCR beta cDNA.

This sample comprised CD4+ T cells sorted from PBMCs, obtained 12 days after vaccination. Receptors originate from a man between 50 and 59 years old who received an inactivated influenza vaccine.

The chain is built from TRBV10-3 and TRBJ2-7; 7 bases line up with TRBD1. The CDR3 contains 14 residues. Germline lookup yields CDR1 ENHRY and CDR2 SYGVKD. Germline trimming cut 6 bases from V and 7 bases from J; bases unmatched to any gene: 12. For the CDR3, the DNA is TGTGCCATCAGAGGACAGGCCGGCGGGTCGGAGCAGTACTTC. Translation gives CAIRGQAGGSEQYF.

This clonotype was seen a few times. The chain carries TRBV2 and TRBJ2-3, with 13 positions matching TRBD2. Germline V CDR1 and CDR2: SNHLY, FYNNEI. This CDR3 has 14 residues. J gave up 8 bases and V 4 bases, and 3 bases lay outside the gene matches. The CDR3 DNA sequence: TGTGCCAGCAGTGGGACTAGCGGGAGCCTTACGCAGTATTTT. The encoded protein is CASSGTSGSLTQYF. Combining the CDR3 with reference TRBV2 and TRBJ2-3 gives the whole variable domain EPEVTQTPSHQVTQMGQEVILRCVPISNHLYFYWYRQILGQKVEFLVSFYNNEISEKSEIFDDQFSVERPDGSNFTLKIRSTKLEDSAMYFCASSGTSGSLTQYFGPGTRLTVL.

The CDR3: CSAQRGHKNTEAFF. In DNA form, the CDR3 reads TGCAGTGCTCAAAGGGGACACAAGAACACTGAAGCTTTCTTT. The chain uses TRBV20-1 and TRBJ1-1, with D possibly being TRBD1 (6 bases). The germline V and J ends were trimmed by 5 bases and 1 base, with 14 bases remaining between them. CDR1 and CDR2 (germline): DFQATT, SNEGSKA (reference sequence). CDR3 length: 14 amino acids.

This rearrangement joins TRBV5-1 to TRBJ2-3, with D unclear. The CDR3 consists of 16 residues. Germline values: CDR1 SGHRS, CDR2 YFSETQ. Trimming took off 0 bases at V and 0 bases at J, with 11 bases between the two ends. The CDR3 protein is CASSLEGRSSTDTQYF. Written as DNA, the CDR3 is TGCGCCAGCAGCTTGGAAGGCAGGTCTAGCACAGATACGCAGTATTTT. Variable domain in full (rest from reference TRBV5-1 and TRBJ2-3): KAGVTQTPRYLIKTRGQQVTLSCSPISGHRSVSWYQQTPGQGLQFLFEYFSETQRNKGNFPGRFSGRQFSNSRSEMNVSTLELGDSALYLCASSLEGRSSTDTQYFGPGTRLTVL.

A few counts support this clonotype. The chain has TRBV6-5 and TRBJ1-3; D not resolved. CDR1 and CDR2 from the germline V gene are MNHEY and SVGAGI. Trimming removed 0 bases from V and 0 bases from J, with 9 bases in between. There are 16 residues in the CDR3. The CDR3 region is CASSYSGGTSGNTIYF. The CDR3 coding sequence is TGTGCCAGCAGTTACTCGGGAGGCACCTCTGGAAACACCATATATTTT.

The rearrangement links TRBV7-2 to TRBJ2-1, with D perhaps TRBD1 (5 bases). V was clipped by 0 bases and J by 6 bases, with 15 bases between them. Germline CDR1 and CDR2: SGHTA and FQGNSA. The CDR3 consists of 16 residues. In nucleotides, the CDR3 is TGTGCCAGCAGCTTAGCGGTCAGGGTCTTGTCCAATGAGCAGTTCTTC. Its translation: CASSLAVRVLSNEQFF.

The chain recombines TRBV7-3 with TRBJ2-2, with D unclear. Trimming cost V 1 base and J 3 bases, with 6 bases left between them. The germline CDR1 and CDR2 sequences are SGHTA and FQGTGA. This CDR3 region has 14 residues. The CDR3 nucleotides read TGTGCCAGCAGCTTAAAATCGTACACCGGGGAGCTGTTTTTT. Translated, it gives CASSLKSYTGELFF.

The chain couples TRBV5-5 to TRBJ2-2; TRBD2 matches at 14 bases. The CDR3 covers 16 residues. Trimming took 1 base from V and 6 from J; bases not matched to a gene: 2. CDR1 is SGHKS and CDR2 is YYEKEE in the germline V gene (reference sequence). DNA of the CDR3: TGTGCCAGCAGCTTGACGGGACTAGCGGGGGCCGGGGAGCTGTTTTTT. It translates to CASSLTGLAGAGELFF.

The V and J genes are TRBV6-5 and TRBJ2-7; the D gene is possibly TRBD1 (6 bases). In germline, CDR1 is MNHEY, CDR2 SVGAGI. The CDR3 length is 12 residues. Trimming shortened V by 10 bases and J by 2 bases, and 12 bases separated the two germline ends. CDR3 DNA: TGTGCCACTCACAGGGCCCCCTACGAGCAGTACTTC. Protein sequence: CATHRAPYEQYF.

The sample holds a few counts of this clonotype. This chain connects TRBV7-8 to TRBJ2-7, with a tentative D call TRBD1 (6 bases). Germline V gene sequence: CDR1 SGHVS, CDR2 FQNEAQ. The CDR3 is made up of 14 amino acids. Trimming pared 5 bases from V and 4 bases from J, leaving 15 bases between. The CDR3 DNA reads TGTGCCAGCAGCGGCCTGAGCAGGGGATACGAGCAGTACTTC. Encoded protein: CASSGLSRGYEQYF.

CDR3 sequence reads: CASTAQGGVTGELFF. CDR3 in DNA: TGTGCCAGCACCGCACAGGGGGGGGTGACCGGGGAGCTGTTTTTT. V is TRBV27 and J is TRBJ2-2; D possibly corresponds to TRBD1 (8 bases). The germline V gene has CDR1 MNHEY and CDR2 SMNVEV (reference sequence). The length of the CDR3 is 15 residues. Deletions cut 7 bases from V and 5 bases from J, with 17 bases between.

In DNA, the CDR3 is TGCAGTGCTAGAGATTTCCTAACTAGCACAGATACGCAGTATTTT. The encoded protein is CSARDFLTSTDTQYF. The J gene is TRBJ2-3, the V gene TRBV20-1; D not certain. The germline gives CDR1 DFQATT, CDR2 SNEGSKA (reference sequence). The V end was cut by 0 bases, the J end by 0 bases, with 10 bases between. The CDR3 length is 15 residues.

This clonotype was detected only a few times. The chain recombines TRBV12-3 or TRBV12-4 with TRBJ2-7; D may be TRBD1 (5 bases). This CDR3 is built from 14 residues. Trimming shortened V by 7 bases and J by 2 bases, and 15 bases separated the two germline ends. The CDR3 DNA reads TGTGCCAGCACCATCCAGGGCGGACCCTACGAGCAGTACTTC. This codes for CASTIQGGPYEQYF.

The J gene is TRBJ2-7, the V gene TRBV7-2, with 7 bases lining up with TRBD2. This CDR3 has 16 residues. Germline assignment: CDR1 SGHTA and CDR2 FQGNSA. V was clipped by 5 bases and J by 0 bases; unmatched bases: 10. The CDR3 reads CASSRLGAGASYEQYF. CDR3 in DNA: TGTGCCAGCAGCCGGCTCGGGGCGGGAGCCTCCTACGAGCAGTACTTC. The variable domain in full, completed from reference TRBV7-2 and TRBJ2-7, reads GAGVSQSPSNKVTEKGKDVELRCDPISGHTALYWYRQSLGQGLEFLIYFQGNSAPDKSGLPSDRFSAERTGGSVSTLTIQRTQQEDSAVYLCASSRLGAGASYEQYFGPGTRLTVT.

This clonotype turned up a few times. The chain couples TRBV29-1 to TRBJ2-7; D possibly corresponds to TRBD2 (5 bases). CDR1 and CDR2 from the germline V gene are SQVTM and ANQGSEA. V dropped 0 bases and J dropped 2 bases, with 20 bases sitting between them. The CDR3 consists of 17 residues. Here the CDR3 reads CSVEDRAEGVLTYEQYF. The CDR3 DNA follows: TGCAGCGTTGAAGATAGGGCTGAGGGTGTGCTAACCTACGAGCAGTACTTC.

This clonotype occurred a few times. CDR3 protein: CASSPRANTEAFF. DNA for the CDR3: TGTGCCAGCTCACCACGGGCTAACACTGAAGCTTTCTTT. The V call is TRBV18, the J call TRBJ1-1; the D is unclear. V lost 1 base to trimming and J lost 2 bases, with 5 bases between them. Germline lookup yields CDR1 KGHSH and CDR2 LQKENI. The CDR3 extends over 13 amino acids.

The gene calls are TRBV9 and TRBJ1-2, with 8 bases fitting TRBD1. The germline V gene has CDR1 SGDLS and CDR2 YYNGEE. V trimming: 4 bases; J trimming: 0 bases; junction bases outside the gene matches: 5. This CDR3 has 15 amino acids. CDR3 sequence: CASSPGQGSNYGYTF. CDR3 bases: TGTGCCAGCAGCCCTGGACAGGGTTCTAACTATGGCTACACCTTC. The full variable domain, rest sourced from reference TRBV9 and TRBJ1-2, is DSGVTQTPKHLITATGQRVTLRCSPRSGDLSVYWYQQSLDQGLQFLIQYYNGEERAKGNILERFSAQQFPDLHSELNLSSLELGDSALYFCASSPGQGSNYGYTFGSGTRLTVV.

There are a few counts of this clonotype. CDR3 DNA sequence: TGTGCCAGCAGTATACAGGGGGGTGAAGCTTTCTTT. Protein sequence: CASSIQGGEAFF. This chain links TRBV2 with TRBJ1-1; 8 bases agree with TRBD1. V shed 5 bases, J shed 7 bases, and the junction held 3 bases outside the gene matches. This CDR3 comprises 12 residues. The V gene's germline CDR1 is SNHLY and CDR2 FYNNEI.

The chain carries TRBV3-1 and TRBJ1-2; D not certain. Germline CDR1 is LGHDT and CDR2 is YNNKEL (reference sequence). The germline V and J ends were trimmed by 2 bases and 10 bases, with 11 bases remaining between them. This CDR3 contains 12 residues. This CDR3 reads CASSQRRRSYTF. CDR3 sequence (DNA): TGTGCCAGCAGCCAACGTCGCCGATCCTACACCTTC.

This clonotype was detected a few times. The chain has TRBV5-1 and TRBJ1-2, with D tentatively TRBD1 (5 bases). CDR1 is SGHRS, CDR2 YFSETQ, per germline. CDR3 length: 14 residues. The V end was cut by 0 bases, the J end by 4 bases, with 10 bases between. The CDR3 coding sequence is TGCGCCAGCAGCTTGGAGCCAGGGAGCTATGGCTACACCTTC. It codes for CASSLEPGSYGYTF.

The genes are TRBV4-2 and TRBJ2-1, with D hard to call. From germline, CDR1 is LGHNA and CDR2 YNFKEQ. V was clipped by 0 bases and J by 0 bases, with 9 bases between them. This CDR3 spans 16 amino acids. In nucleotides, the CDR3 is TGTGCCAGCAGCCAAGATTGGCTGAGCTCCTACAATGAGCAGTTCTTC. Amino acids: CASSQDWLSSYNEQFF.

The chain joins TRBV1 to TRBJ1-1; the table calls TRBD1, which could not be checked here. TRBV1 is deemed a pseudogene. The CDR3 has 14 residues. Here the CDR3 DNA reads TGCAGTGCTAGAAAACCGGGGGGGAACACTGAAGCTTTCTTT. Residues: CSARKPGGNTEAFF.

This chain connects TRBV4-1 to TRBJ2-1; 10 nucleotides line up with TRBD2. From germline, CDR1 is MGHRA and CDR2 YSYEKL. The J segment lost 7 bases and the V segment lost 4 bases, leaving 7 bases of the junction unmatched. The CDR3 extends over 15 amino acids. This CDR3 reads CASSPERGGANEQFF. The CDR3 DNA sequence: TGCGCCAGCAGCCCGGAGCGGGGGGGGGCTAATGAGCAGTTCTTC.

This chain uses TRBV7-2 with TRBJ1-5; tentative D call: TRBD1 (5 bases). V dropped 0 bases and J dropped 3 bases, with 9 bases sitting between them. The CDR3 is 15 residues long. Germline V CDR1 and CDR2: SGHTA, FQGNSA. CDR3 sequence: CASSLAPGINQPQHF. The CDR3 nucleotides read TGTGCCAGCAGCTTAGCTCCAGGGATCAATCAGCCCCAGCATTTT.

This clonotype was picked up a small number of times. V gene TRBV7-2 combines with J gene TRBJ2-7; 11 bases are shared with TRBD1. The germline CDR1 and CDR2 sequences are SGHTA and FQGNSA. After removal of 1 base from V and 2 bases from J, the junction contained 1 base not matched to a gene. The CDR3 is 15 amino acids. CDR3 nucleotides: TGTGCCAGCAGCTTAGGGACAGGGGGCGCCTACGAGCAGTACTTC. Protein product: CASSLGTGGAYEQYF.

The chain employs TRBV18 and TRBJ2-7, with 8 bases matching TRBD1. CDR1 is KGHSH, CDR2 LQKENI, per germline. The length of the CDR3 is 13 residues. The junction had 4 bases not matched to a gene; V was cut back by 3 bases and J by 6 bases. The CDR3 here is CASSPVGQGEQYF. The CDR3 coding sequence is TGTGCCAGCTCACCCGTAGGACAGGGCGAGCAGTACTTC.

This clonotype was found a few times. CDR3 coding DNA: TGTGCCAGCAGCTCACCGGGACGGGATGCCTATGGCTACACCTTC. Amino acids: CASSSPGRDAYGYTF. The chain links TRBV7-2 to TRBJ1-2, with a weak D call TRBD1 (5 bases). This CDR3 is 15 amino acids long. Trimming shortened V by 4 bases and J by 4 bases, and 16 bases separated the two germline ends. Germline V gene data show CDR1 as SGHTA and CDR2 as FQGNSA.

V gene TRBV14 combines with J gene TRBJ2-3; D possibly corresponds to TRBD2 (7 bases). CDR1 is SGHDN and CDR2 is FVKESK in the germline V gene. V shed 1 base and J shed 14 bases, with 16 bases lying between them. The CDR3 contains 13 residues. CDR3 nucleotides: TGTGCCAGCAGCCAAGGTGGAACGGGGGGCCCGTATTTT. This encodes CASSQGGTGGPYF.

The chain combines TRBV13 with TRBJ2-7; tentatively, D is TRBD1 or TRBD2 (6 bases each). This CDR3 has 18 amino acids. V dropped 0 bases and J dropped 2 bases, with 20 bases sitting between them. The germline CDR1 and CDR2 sequences are PRHDT and FYEKMQ (reference sequence). The CDR3 loop is CASSLGQGGSAGAYEQYF. The DNA for the CDR3 is TGTGCCAGCAGCTTAGGCCAAGGGGGGTCGGCAGGGGCCTACGAGCAGTACTTC.

This chain uses TRBV11-2 with TRBJ1-2; a possible D gene is TRBD1 (6 bases). Germline values: CDR1 SGHAT, CDR2 FQNNGV. There are 14 residues in the CDR3. Trimming cost V 1 base and J 8 bases, with 14 bases left between them. The CDR3 nucleotides are TGTGCCAGCAGCTTAGTATCCGTCGGACAGGGCTACACCTTC. Its protein is CASSLVSVGQGYTF.

The chain carries TRBV28 and TRBJ1-2; 9 bases align to TRBD1. Per the germline V gene, CDR1 is MDHEN and CDR2 is SYDVKM. J lost 2 bases, V lost 6 bases, and 4 bases had no gene match. The CDR3 is made up of 14 amino acids. CDR3 region: CASRPTGGNYGYTF. The CDR3 DNA follows: TGTGCCAGCAGACCCACAGGGGGCAACTATGGCTACACCTTC.